Shown below are 9 T cell receptor beta chains from a single sample sequenced in a study of blood T cells in healthy people across ages. A second PCR of 7 to 11 cycles used a sample-barcoded 5' primer and a J-beta primer mix. MiXCR, applied by TCRdb to the 5' RACE reads, yields one record per CDR3 protein. The sample lists about 780,000 distinct CDR3 sequences; around 68% were seen once. Material for sequencing was blood. The receptors here all came from a man aged 30-40 years in good health.

This clonotype was picked up a small number of times. The chain is built from TRBV20-1 and TRBJ1-2; D perhaps matches TRBD1 (5 bases). The CDR3 covers 13 residues. Trimming stripped 6 bases from V and 3 bases from J, with 14 bases between. Germline values: CDR1 DFQATT, CDR2 SNEGSKA (reference sequence). CDR3 loop: CSATERGDYGYTF. For the CDR3, the DNA is TGCAGTGCAACCGAGAGGGGCGACTATGGCTACACCTTC.

V gene TRBV29-1 combines with J gene TRBJ2-1; TRBD1 matches at 10 bases. This CDR3 has 16 amino acids. In germline, CDR1 is SQVTM, CDR2 ANQGSEA. With V trimmed by 5 bases and J by 1 base, 8 bases remained unmatched. CDR3 amino acids: CSVLTGGTGSYNEQFF. The CDR3 DNA reads TGCAGCGTTCTGACAGGGGGCACGGGATCCTACAATGAGCAGTTCTTC.

This clonotype has only a few counts. The genes are TRBV14 and TRBJ2-7; D not certain. The germline V gene has CDR1 SGHDN and CDR2 FVKESK. The CDR3 length is 13 residues. Trimming shortened V by 4 bases and J by 5 bases, and 12 bases separated the two germline ends. CDR3 sequence reads: CASSPARINEQYF. CDR3 DNA: TGTGCCAGCAGCCCGGCAAGGATCAACGAGCAGTACTTC. The complete variable domain, with remaining parts taken from reference TRBV14 and TRBJ2-7, reads EAGVTQFPSHSVIEKGQTVTLRCDPISGHDNLYWYRRVMGKEIKFLLHFVKESKQDESGMPNNRFLAERTGGTYSTLKVQPAELEDSGVYFCASSPARINEQYFGPGTRLTVT.

The chain couples TRBV9 to TRBJ2-7; 8 positions match TRBD2. CDR1 and CDR2 (germline): SGDLS, YYNGEE. The V and J ends lost 0 bases and 3 bases, in that order; junction bases with no gene match: 8. The CDR3 covers 16 residues. In nucleotides, the CDR3 is TGTGCCAGCAGCGTAGATGGTAGCGGGACCATCTACGAGCAGTACTTC. This encodes CASSVDGSGTIYEQYF.

The rearrangement joins TRBV7-2 to TRBJ2-7; maybe TRBD2 (6 bases). The CDR3 contains 15 residues. Looked up from germline, CDR1 is SGHTA and CDR2 is FQGNSA. Deletions cut 5 bases from V and 4 bases from J, with 18 bases between. CDR3 nucleotide sequence: TGTGCCAGCAGCCCCGGGACTCAACTCTTTTACGAGCAGTACTTC. Amino acids: CASSPGTQLFYEQYF.

This clonotype was counted only a few times. This chain uses TRBV7-9 with TRBJ2-1, with TRBD2 matching 14 bases. J gave up 8 bases and V 5 bases, and 5 bases lay outside the gene matches. This CDR3 contains 15 residues. Germline CDR1 SEHNR, CDR2 FQNEAQ (reference sequence). The CDR3 nucleotides read TGTGCCAGCAGCCGGGGACTAGCGGGGGAGGATGAGCAGTTCTTC. The encoded protein is CASSRGLAGEDEQFF. The whole variable domain, filled in from reference TRBV7-9 and TRBJ2-1, reads DTGVSQNPRHKITKRGQNVTFRCDPISEHNRLYWYRQTLGQGPEFLTYFQNEAQLEKSRLLSDRFSAERPKGSFSTLEIQRTEQGDSAMYLCASSRGLAGEDEQFFGPGTRLTVL.

The chain couples TRBV4-1 to TRBJ2-5; 7 bases match TRBD1. The DNA end favors TRBJ2-7, so the J call may be wrong. CDR3 size: 14 residues. Germline V gives CDR1 MGHRA, CDR2 YSYEKL. As DNA, the CDR3 is TGCGCCAGCAGCCAAGAGAGGGGGCGATACGAGCAGTACTTC. Translating gives CASSQERGRYEQYF.

This chain links TRBV6-4 with TRBJ2-5; D may be TRBD1 or TRBD2 (6 bases each). The J call may be in error: the DNA end matches TRBJ2-7 better. The CDR3 contains 14 residues. Germline V gene sequence: CDR1 MRHNA, CDR2 SNTAGT. This CDR3 is CAPSGGRGFYEQYF. The CDR3 nucleotides read TGTGCCCCCAGTGGGGGGCGAGGCTTCTACGAGCAGTACTTC.

This chain links TRBV2 with TRBJ2-1, with D perhaps matching TRBD2 (6 bases). Looked up from germline, CDR1 is SNHLY and CDR2 is FYNNEI. This CDR3 spans 17 amino acids. V lost 8 bases to trimming and J lost 9 bases, with 29 bases between them. The CDR3 DNA reads TGTGCCAGCGGAGGGTCGGTATGGGGAGGTTTTACCGGTGAGCAGTTCTTC. Its translation: CASGGSVWGGFTGEQFF.